Below, 18 T cell receptor beta chains from the same sample are listed, as sequenced in a study of T cells in tuberculosis. Sequencing used immunoSEQ multiplex PCR; TCRdb keeps in-frame clones, though not all of them. Among under 45,000 clones, about 96% were seen once, and the ten largest hold 3.6%. Sequences were obtained from PBMCs. These receptors originate from a donor aged 10 to 29 with latent tuberculosis or without tuberculosis infection.

J is TRBJ2-3 and V is TRBV7-2; D perhaps matches TRBD2 (6 bases). V gave up 1 base and J gave up 4 bases, with 15 bases separating them. The CDR3 length is 16 residues. The germline V gene has CDR1 SGHTA and CDR2 FQGNSA. The CDR3 sequence: CASSLVSGGIADTQYF. The DNA of the CDR3 is TGTGCCAGCAGCTTAGTAAGTGGGGGGATTGCAGATACGCAGTATTTT.

V usage is TRBV2 and J usage is TRBJ1-1; 11 nucleotides agree with TRBD1. Germline V gene data show CDR1 as SNHLY and CDR2 as FYNNEI. The CDR3 length is 15 residues. V lost 4 bases, J lost 10 bases, and 11 bases stayed unmatched. This CDR3 reads CASSVVGQGATLAFF. In DNA form, the CDR3 reads TGTGCCAGCAGTGTTGTAGGACAGGGGGCGACGTTAGCTTTCTTT.

The chain is built from TRBV30 and TRBJ2-1; TRBD2 matches at 16 bases. Trimming removed 6 bases from V and 3 bases from J; junction bases left unmatched: 8. Germline-derived CDR1 and CDR2 are GTSNPN and SVGIG (reference sequence). CDR3 length: 17 residues. CDR3 nucleotide sequence: TGTGCCTGCAGGGGACTAGCGGGGGGGCCGAGCTACAATGAGCAGTTCTTC. Translated: CACRGLAGGPSYNEQFF.

V is TRBV7-8 and J is TRBJ1-1; a possible D gene is TRBD1 (5 bases). Trimming shortened V by 1 base and J by 0 bases, and 9 bases separated the two germline ends. This CDR3 is built from 15 residues. Germline V gene sequence: CDR1 SGHVS, CDR2 FQNEAQ. The CDR3 sequence is CASSLGGTLNTEAFF. CDR3 nucleotides: TGTGCCAGCAGCTTAGGGGGGACTTTGAACACTGAAGCTTTCTTT.

This sequence joins TRBV30 and TRBJ2-2; 7 bases map to TRBD1. Germline CDR1 reads GTSNPN; CDR2 reads SVGIG (reference sequence). The CDR3 loop spans 21 amino acids. Trimming cost V 0 bases and J 0 bases; bases outside gene matches: 19. Here the CDR3 reads CAWSVFFSGQGDIANTGELFF. The CDR3 bases are TGTGCCTGGAGTGTATTTTTTTCTGGGCAGGGGGACATCGCGAACACCGGGGAGCTGTTTTTT.

V is TRBV5-6 and J is TRBJ1-1; no reliable D call. There are 15 residues in the CDR3. V lost 0 bases, J lost 3 bases, and 12 bases lay in between. Per germline, CDR1 SGHDT and CDR2 YYEEEE. CDR3 DNA: TGTGCCAGCAGCTTGGTCGACCGAGGAGACACTGAAGCTTTCTTT. Its translation: CASSLVDRGDTEAFF. Complete variable domain (other parts from reference TRBV5-6 and TRBJ1-1): DAGVTQSPTHLIKTRGQQVTLRCSPKSGHDTVSWYQQALGQGPQFIFQYYEEEERQRGNFPDRFSGHQFPNYSSELNVNALLLGDSALYLCASSLVDRGDTEAFFGQGTRLTVV.

The CDR3 here is CASSPRSSYNEQFF. Here the CDR3 DNA reads TGTGCCAGCAGTCCGAGGAGCTCCTACAATGAGCAGTTCTTC. The chain is built from TRBV2 and TRBJ2-1, with no clear D. The germline V and J ends were trimmed by 5 bases and 0 bases, with 8 bases remaining between them. CDR1 SNHLY and CDR2 FYNNEI come from the germline V gene. The CDR3 spans 14 residues.

This clone was seen just once. V gene TRBV25-1 combines with J gene TRBJ1-2, with D tentatively TRBD1 (6 bases). The CDR3 length is 13 residues. V was shortened by 4 bases and J by 4 bases, with 10 bases between the two germline ends. Germline V gene sequence: CDR1 MGHDK, CDR2 SYGVNS. CDR3 nucleotides: TGTGCCAGCAGTGGGGGGCAGATCTATGGCTACACCTTC. It encodes CASSGGQIYGYTF.

The chain carries TRBV4-3 and TRBJ2-7; a possible D gene is TRBD1 (6 bases). The germline CDR1 and CDR2 sequences are LGHNA and YSLEER. V was trimmed by 0 bases and J by 0 bases, leaving 6 bases between them. The CDR3 runs 14 residues. The CDR3 DNA reads TGCGCCAGCAGCCAAGACAGGGGCTCCTACGAGCAGTACTTC. It is translated as CASSQDRGSYEQYF.

The V gene is TRBV6-6, the J gene TRBJ1-4, with D uncertain. The CDR3 spans 15 residues. V was trimmed by 6 bases and J by 8 bases, leaving 19 bases between them. Germline V lookup: CDR1 MNHNY, CDR2 SVGAGI (reference sequence). DNA for the CDR3: TGTGCCAGCAGGGACCCGGTCGGGGATGGGGAAAAACTGTTTTTT. Encoded protein: CASRDPVGDGEKLFF.

This clone has just one count. The V gene is TRBV25-1, the J gene TRBJ2-7; D possibly corresponds to TRBD2 (6 bases). Germline CDR1 is MGHDK and CDR2 is SYGVNS. The germline V and J ends were trimmed by 1 base and 5 bases, with 15 bases remaining between them. The CDR3 totals 15 residues. CDR3 DNA: TGTGCCAGCAGTGAATTAGTATCGGGGGTGCACGAGCAGTACTTC. Protein sequence: CASSELVSGVHEQYF.

J is TRBJ1-2 and V is TRBV30; 7 positions match TRBD1. Looked up from germline, CDR1 is GTSNPN and CDR2 is SVGIG (reference sequence). The junction had 10 bases not matched to a gene; V was cut back by 1 base and J by 5 bases. The CDR3 runs to 15 residues. CDR3 nucleotides: TGTGCCTGGAGTGCAGGGACAGTTGGGTGGTATGGCTACACCTTC. Translation: CAWSAGTVGWYGYTF.

V usage is TRBV18 and J usage is TRBJ1-5; 7 bases fit TRBD1. There are 13 residues in the CDR3. V was pared by 4 bases and J by 7 bases, with 4 bases of the junction left unmatched. From germline, CDR1 is KGHSH and CDR2 LQKENI. The CDR3, as DNA: TGTGCCAGCTCACAATCACAGGGGCAGCCCCAGCATTTT. Protein product: CASSQSQGQPQHF.

The gene calls are TRBV7-8 and TRBJ1-6; 8 bases are shared with TRBD1. The CDR3 spans 17 residues. V shed 5 bases and J 0 bases; nucleotides not matched to a gene: 6. Germline V gives CDR1 SGHVS, CDR2 FQNEAQ. This CDR3 is CASSPRQGSSYNSPLHF. The DNA of the CDR3 is TGTGCCAGCAGCCCGCGACAGGGGAGCTCCTATAATTCACCCCTCCACTTT.

The chain is built from TRBV18 and TRBJ2-2; weak D call: TRBD1 (6 bases). Per germline, CDR1 KGHSH and CDR2 LQKENI. Trimming pared 3 bases from V and 1 base from J, leaving 12 bases between. The CDR3 extends over 16 amino acids. CDR3 amino acids: CASSPTGSRNTGELFF. CDR3 nucleotides: TGTGCCAGCTCACCTACAGGGAGTAGGAACACCGGGGAGCTGTTTTTT.

This rearrangement joins TRBV5-1 to TRBJ2-1, with 7 nucleotides matching TRBD1. V lost 4 bases, J lost 10 bases, and 8 bases stayed unmatched. This CDR3 has 13 amino acids. Germline CDR1 SGHRS, CDR2 YFSETQ. The CDR3 region is CASSPADREEQFF. For the CDR3, the DNA is TGCGCCAGCAGCCCGGCTGACAGGGAGGAGCAGTTCTTC.

The CDR3 bases are TGTGCCAGCAGCGAACAGGGACAGGGTTCTTATGGCTACACCTTC. It is translated as CASSEQGQGSYGYTF. The chain uses TRBV7-8 and TRBJ1-2; 9 bases are a match to TRBD1. Germline lookup yields CDR1 SGHVS and CDR2 FQNEAQ. CDR3 size: 15 residues. V shed 5 bases and J 5 bases; nucleotides not matched to a gene: 9.

CDR3 nucleotides: TGTGCCAGCAGTTACGAGCTAGCCATGAACACTGAAGCTTTCTTT. It translates to CASSYELAMNTEAFF. The V and J genes are TRBV6-6 and TRBJ1-1; D gene uncertain. The germline V gene has CDR1 MNHNY and CDR2 SVGAGI (reference sequence). V lost 2 bases to trimming and J lost 0 bases, with 10 bases between them. The CDR3 extends over 15 amino acids.